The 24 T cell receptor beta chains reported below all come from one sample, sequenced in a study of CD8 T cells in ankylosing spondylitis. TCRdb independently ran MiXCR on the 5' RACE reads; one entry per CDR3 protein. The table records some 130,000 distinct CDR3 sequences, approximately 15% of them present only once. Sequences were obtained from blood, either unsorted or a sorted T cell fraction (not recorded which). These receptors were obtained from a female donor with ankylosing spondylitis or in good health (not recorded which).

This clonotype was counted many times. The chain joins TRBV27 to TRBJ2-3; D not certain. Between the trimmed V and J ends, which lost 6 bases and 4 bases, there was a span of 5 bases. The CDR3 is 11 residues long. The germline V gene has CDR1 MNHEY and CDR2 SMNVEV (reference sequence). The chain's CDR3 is CASRISDTQYF. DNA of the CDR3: TGTGCCAGCAGGATCTCAGATACGCAGTATTTT.

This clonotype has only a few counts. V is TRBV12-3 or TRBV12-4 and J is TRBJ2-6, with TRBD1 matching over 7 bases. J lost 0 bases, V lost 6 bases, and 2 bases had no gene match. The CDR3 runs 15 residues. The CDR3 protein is CASRAGGSGANVLTF. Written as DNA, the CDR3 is TGTGCCAGCAGGGCAGGGGGCTCTGGGGCCAACGTCCTGACTTTC.

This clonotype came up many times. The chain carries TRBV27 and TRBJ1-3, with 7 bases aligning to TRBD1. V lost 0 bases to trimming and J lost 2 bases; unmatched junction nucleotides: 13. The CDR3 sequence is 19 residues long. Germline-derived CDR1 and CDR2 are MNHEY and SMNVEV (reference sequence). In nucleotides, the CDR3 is TGTGCCAGCAGTTTATCCCGGGACAGACGGTCCCCCGCTGGAAACACCATATATTTT. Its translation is CASSLSRDRRSPAGNTIYF.

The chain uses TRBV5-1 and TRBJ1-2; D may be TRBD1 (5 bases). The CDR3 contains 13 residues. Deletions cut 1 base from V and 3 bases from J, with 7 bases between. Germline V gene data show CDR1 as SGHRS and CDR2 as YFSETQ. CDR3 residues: CASSLLGDYGYTF. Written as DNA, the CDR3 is TGCGCCAGCAGCTTGCTAGGGGACTATGGCTACACCTTC.

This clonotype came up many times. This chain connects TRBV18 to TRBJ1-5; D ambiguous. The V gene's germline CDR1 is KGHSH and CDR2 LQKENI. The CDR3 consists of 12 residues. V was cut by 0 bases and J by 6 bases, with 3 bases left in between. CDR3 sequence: CASSPPFQPQHF. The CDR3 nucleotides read TGTGCCAGCTCACCACCGTTTCAGCCCCAGCATTTT.

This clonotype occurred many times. As DNA, the CDR3 is TGTGCCAGCAGTTCGCGGAGGGCGGTGGAGACCCAGTACTTC. Translated, it gives CASSSRRAVETQYF. J is TRBJ2-5 and V is TRBV12-3 or TRBV12-4; maybe TRBD2 (6 bases). The length of the CDR3 is 14 residues. V shed 4 bases and J shed 5 bases, with 14 bases lying between them.

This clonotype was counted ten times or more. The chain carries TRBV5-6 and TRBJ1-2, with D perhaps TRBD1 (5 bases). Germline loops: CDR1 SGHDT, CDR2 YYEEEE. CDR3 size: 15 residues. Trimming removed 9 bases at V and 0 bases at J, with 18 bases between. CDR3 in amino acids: CATSWAGRSNYGYTF. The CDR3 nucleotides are TGTGCCACCTCGTGGGCAGGGCGCTCTAACTATGGCTACACCTTC.

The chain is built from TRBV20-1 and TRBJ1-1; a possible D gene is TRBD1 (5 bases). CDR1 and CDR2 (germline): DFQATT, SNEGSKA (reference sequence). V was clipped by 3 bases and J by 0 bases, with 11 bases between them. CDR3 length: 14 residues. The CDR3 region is CSARGGYMNTEAFF. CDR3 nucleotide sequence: TGCAGTGCTAGGGGGGGGTACATGAACACTGAAGCTTTCTTT.

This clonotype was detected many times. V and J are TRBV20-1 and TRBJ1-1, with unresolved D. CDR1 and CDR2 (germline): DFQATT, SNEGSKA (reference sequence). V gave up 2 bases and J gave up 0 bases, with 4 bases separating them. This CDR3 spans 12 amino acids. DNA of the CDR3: TGCAGTGCTAGAAGAGTGAACACTGAAGCTTTCTTT. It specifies CSARRVNTEAFF.

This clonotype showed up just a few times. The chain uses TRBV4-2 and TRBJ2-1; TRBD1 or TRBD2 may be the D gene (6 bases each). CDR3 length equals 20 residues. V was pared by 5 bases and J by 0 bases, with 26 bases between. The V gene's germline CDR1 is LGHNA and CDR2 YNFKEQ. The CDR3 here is CASSALRGMMVGSSYNEQFF. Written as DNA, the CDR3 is TGTGCCAGCAGCGCCCTAAGGGGGATGATGGTCGGGAGCTCCTACAATGAGCAGTTCTTC.

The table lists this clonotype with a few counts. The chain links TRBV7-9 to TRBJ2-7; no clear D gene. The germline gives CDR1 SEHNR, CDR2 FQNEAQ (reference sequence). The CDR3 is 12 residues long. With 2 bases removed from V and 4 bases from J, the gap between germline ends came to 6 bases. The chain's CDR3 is CASSLKEYEQYF. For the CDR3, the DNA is TGTGCCAGCAGCTTAAAGGAATACGAGCAGTACTTC.

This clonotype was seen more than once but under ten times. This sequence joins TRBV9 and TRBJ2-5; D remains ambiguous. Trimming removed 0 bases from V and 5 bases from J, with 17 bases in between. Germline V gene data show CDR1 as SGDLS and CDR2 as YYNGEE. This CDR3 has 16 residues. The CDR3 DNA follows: TGTGCCAGCAGCGTAGGCTCCGCCCGTTCGGAGGAGACCCAGTACTTC. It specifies CASSVGSARSEETQYF.

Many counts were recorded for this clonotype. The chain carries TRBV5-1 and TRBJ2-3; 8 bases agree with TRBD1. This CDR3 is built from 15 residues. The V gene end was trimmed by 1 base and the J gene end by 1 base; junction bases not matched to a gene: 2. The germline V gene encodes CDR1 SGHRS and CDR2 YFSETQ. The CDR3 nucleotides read TGCGCCAGCAGCTTGCAGGACAGGGGCACAGATACGCAGTATTTT. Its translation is CASSLQDRGTDTQYF.

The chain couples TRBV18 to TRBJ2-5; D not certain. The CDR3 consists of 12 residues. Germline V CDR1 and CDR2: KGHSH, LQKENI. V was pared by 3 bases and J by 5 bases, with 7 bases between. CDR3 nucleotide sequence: TGTGCCAGCTCACCCCAGCTGGAGACCCAGTACTTC. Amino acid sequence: CASSPQLETQYF.

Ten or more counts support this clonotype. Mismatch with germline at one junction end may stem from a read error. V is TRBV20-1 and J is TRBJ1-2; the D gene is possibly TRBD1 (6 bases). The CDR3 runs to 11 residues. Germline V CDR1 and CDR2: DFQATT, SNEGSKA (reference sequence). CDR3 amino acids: CSARAPGATAF. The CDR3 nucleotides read TGCAGTGCTAGAGCCCCGGGGGCTACGGCCTTC.

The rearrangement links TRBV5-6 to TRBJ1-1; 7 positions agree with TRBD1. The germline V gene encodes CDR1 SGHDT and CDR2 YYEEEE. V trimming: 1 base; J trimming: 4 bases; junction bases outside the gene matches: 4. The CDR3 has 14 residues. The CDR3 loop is CASSLLDRATEAFF. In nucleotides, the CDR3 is TGTGCCAGCAGCTTGCTTGACAGGGCCACTGAAGCTTTCTTT.

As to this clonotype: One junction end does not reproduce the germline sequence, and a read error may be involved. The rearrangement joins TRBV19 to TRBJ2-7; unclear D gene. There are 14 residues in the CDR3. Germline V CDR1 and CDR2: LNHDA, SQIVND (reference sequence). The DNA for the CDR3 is TGTGCCAGTGGTATACGGGCAGACTCCTACGAGCAGTACTTC. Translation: CASGIRADSYEQYF.

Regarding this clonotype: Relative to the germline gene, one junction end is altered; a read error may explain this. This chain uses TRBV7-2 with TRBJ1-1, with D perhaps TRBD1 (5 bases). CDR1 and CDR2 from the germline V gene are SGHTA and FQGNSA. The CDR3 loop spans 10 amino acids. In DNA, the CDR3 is TGTGCCAGCAGCTATCCAGGGATCGGATTT. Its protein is CASSYPGIGF.

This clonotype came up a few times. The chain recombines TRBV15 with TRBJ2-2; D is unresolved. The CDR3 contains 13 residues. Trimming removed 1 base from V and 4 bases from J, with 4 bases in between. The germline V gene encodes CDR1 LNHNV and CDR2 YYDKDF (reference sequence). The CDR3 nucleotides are TGTGCCACCAGCAGAGGGGGCACCGGGGAGCTGTTTTTT. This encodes CATSRGGTGELFF.

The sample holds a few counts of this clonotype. As DNA, the CDR3 is TGCGCCAGCAGGACACACGGAGCATACGAGCAGTACTTC. As protein: CASRTHGAYEQYF. The V and J genes are TRBV5-1 and TRBJ2-7; D is unclear. From germline, CDR1 is SGHRS and CDR2 YFSETQ. This CDR3 spans 13 amino acids. Trimming took 5 bases from V and 4 from J, leaving 13 bases between them.

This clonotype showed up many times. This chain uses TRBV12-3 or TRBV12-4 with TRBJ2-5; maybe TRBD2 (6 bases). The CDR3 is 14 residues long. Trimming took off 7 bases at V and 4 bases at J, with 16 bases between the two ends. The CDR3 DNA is TGTGCCAGCACCGCCACGGGGGTCGGAGAGACCCAGTACTTC. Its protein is CASTATGVGETQYF.

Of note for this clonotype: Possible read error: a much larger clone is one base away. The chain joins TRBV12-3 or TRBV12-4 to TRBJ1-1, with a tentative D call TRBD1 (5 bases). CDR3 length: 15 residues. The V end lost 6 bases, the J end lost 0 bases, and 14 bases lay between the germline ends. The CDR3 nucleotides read TGTGCCAGCAGCCCACGGGACCGTTTGAACACTGAAGCTTTCTTT. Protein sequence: CASSPRDRLNTEAFF.

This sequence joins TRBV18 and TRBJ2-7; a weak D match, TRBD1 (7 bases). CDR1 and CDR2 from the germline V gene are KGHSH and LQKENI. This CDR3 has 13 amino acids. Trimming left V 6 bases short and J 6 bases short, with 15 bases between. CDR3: CASSEFQGGEQYF. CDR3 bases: TGTGCCAGCTCCGAATTCCAGGGGGGCGAGCAGTACTTC.

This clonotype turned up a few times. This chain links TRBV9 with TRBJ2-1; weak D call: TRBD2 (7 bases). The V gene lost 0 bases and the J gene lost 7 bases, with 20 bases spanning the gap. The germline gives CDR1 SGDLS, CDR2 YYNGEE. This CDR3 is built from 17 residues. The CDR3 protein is CASSVAGGGPQINEQFF. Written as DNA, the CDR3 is TGTGCCAGCAGCGTAGCAGGCGGGGGCCCTCAAATTAATGAGCAGTTCTTC.